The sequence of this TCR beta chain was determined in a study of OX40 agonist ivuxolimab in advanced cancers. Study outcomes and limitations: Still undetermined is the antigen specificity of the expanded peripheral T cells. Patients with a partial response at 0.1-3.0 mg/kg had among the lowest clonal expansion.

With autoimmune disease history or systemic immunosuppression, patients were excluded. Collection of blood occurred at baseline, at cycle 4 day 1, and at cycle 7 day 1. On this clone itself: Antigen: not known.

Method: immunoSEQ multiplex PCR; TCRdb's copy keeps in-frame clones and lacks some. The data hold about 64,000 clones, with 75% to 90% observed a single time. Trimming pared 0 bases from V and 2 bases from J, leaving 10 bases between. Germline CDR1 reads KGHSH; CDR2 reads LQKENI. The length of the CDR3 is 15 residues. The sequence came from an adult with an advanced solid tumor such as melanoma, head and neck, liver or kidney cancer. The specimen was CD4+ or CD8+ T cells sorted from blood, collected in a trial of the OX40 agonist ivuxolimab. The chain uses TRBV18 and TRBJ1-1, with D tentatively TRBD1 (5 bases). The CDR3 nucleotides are TGTGCCAGCTCACCACCGAAGGGGCAAAACACTGAAGCTTTCTTT. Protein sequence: CASSPPKGQNTEAFF.